This TCR beta chain was profiled in a study of T cell clones after liver transplantation. The study, taken as a whole, reports: The donor-reactive repertoire was only partly measurable in two subjects, lacking donor cells. Circulating graft-donor-reactive CD4 TCRbeta sequences fell significantly post-transplant in 5 of 8 subjects.

The germline V gene has CDR1 LNHNV and CDR2 YYDKDF (reference sequence). There are 14 residues in the CDR3. V lost 0 bases and J 10 bases, leaving 14 bases between the germline ends. CD3+CD4+ and CD3+CD8+ cells were FACS-sorted from thawed unstimulated PBMCs. Turning to this clone: The target antigen is unknown.

The data were produced by immunoSEQ multiplex PCR, yet TCRdb's version contains in-frame clones alone and is incomplete. Of roughly 80,000 clones listed, around four fifths are singletons. This TCR derives from a human patient who received a liver transplant. Some T cells here may be from the graft donor. Sample: CD4+ T cells from blood, taken at the 22-month timepoint. V and J are TRBV15 and TRBJ2-3; D may be TRBD2 (6 bases). This CDR3 is CATSRDLTGLSQYF. The CDR3, as DNA: TGTGCCACCAGCAGAGACCTTACCGGACTATCGCAGTATTTT. The variable domain in full, completed from reference TRBV15 and TRBJ2-3, reads DAMVIQNPRYQVTQFGKPVTLSCSQTLNHNVMYWYQQKSSQAPKLLFHYYDKDFNNEADTPDNFQSRRPNTSFCFLDIRSPGLGDTAMYLCATSRDLTGLSQYFGPGTRLTVL.